Below are 15 T cell receptor beta chains sequenced from a single sample in a study of regulatory T cells in long-lasting Graves disease. CDR3 regions were amplified by Arm-PCR using iRepertoire HTBI primers to build TCR beta libraries. In TCRdb, the multiplex PCR reads were re-called with MiXCR into one record per CDR3 protein. Of about 430,000 distinct CDR3 sequences in the sample, around 20% were seen once. As for time point: persistent/refractory GD, antithyroid drugs over 5 years with positive TRAb. PBMC RNA was the source of the TCR library. Material: peripheral blood mononuclear cells (PBMCs), obtained when the disease was refractory, from a patient treated with antithyroid drugs. The source of these receptors is a female donor with Graves disease.

V is TRBV5-6 and J is TRBJ2-2, with TRBD2 matching over 9 bases. CDR3 size: 20 residues. J lost 0 bases, V lost 4 bases, and 16 bases had no gene match. CDR1 is SGHDT and CDR2 is YYEEEE in the germline V gene. CDR3 coding DNA: TGTGCCAGCAGCGCCTTTGGAGGCCTAGCGGGACACACGAACACCGGGGAGCTGTTTTTT. It yields the protein CASSAFGGLAGHTNTGELFF.

This clonotype was picked up many times. CDR3 region: CASLLSQNTEAFF. For the CDR3, the DNA is TGTGCCAGCCTCCTCTCCCAGAACACTGAAGCTTTCTTT. The chain uses TRBV2 and TRBJ1-1, with D unclear. Germline V gives CDR1 SNHLY, CDR2 FYNNEI. Trimming removed 8 bases from V and 1 base from J, with 11 bases in between. The CDR3 spans 13 residues.

This clonotype was seen at least ten times. This chain joins TRBV2 and TRBJ2-7; D not certain. V was trimmed by 1 base and J by 2 bases, leaving 15 bases between them. CDR3 length equals 16 residues. CDR1 is SNHLY and CDR2 is FYNNEI in the germline V gene. CDR3: CASSEDLGSPPYEQYF. CDR3 DNA sequence: TGTGCCAGCAGTGAAGATTTGGGGTCACCACCCTACGAGCAGTACTTC.

This clonotype came up a few times. CDR3 coding DNA: TGTGCCAGCAGCTTAGGGCGTTTAGGTCCCGGGGAGCTGTTTTTT. It codes for CASSLGRLGPGELFF. The rearrangement links TRBV11-2 to TRBJ2-2; D call uncertain. This CDR3 spans 15 amino acids. Trimming pared 1 base from V and 6 bases from J, leaving 12 bases between. In germline, CDR1 is SGHAT, CDR2 FQNNGV.

This clonotype was seen a handful of times. The V and J genes are TRBV6-1 and TRBJ2-7; possibly TRBD1 or TRBD2 for D (7 bases each). The V gene lost 5 bases and the J gene lost 1 base, with 18 bases spanning the gap. The CDR3 covers 16 residues. Germline CDR1 and CDR2: MNHNS and SASEGT. The CDR3 loop is CASSPGGQLASYEQYF. The CDR3, as DNA: TGTGCCAGCAGTCCGGGGGGACAGCTAGCGTCCTACGAGCAGTACTTC.

Many counts were recorded for this clonotype. The chain employs TRBV5-6 and TRBJ2-2; 9 bases map to TRBD2. The CDR3 runs 17 residues. The V gene's germline CDR1 is SGHDT and CDR2 YYEEEE. V was clipped by 1 base and J by 1 base; unmatched bases: 5. The CDR3 loop is CASSLKSGRWNTGELFF. The CDR3 nucleotides read TGTGCCAGCAGCTTGAAGAGCGGGAGGTGGAACACCGGGGAGCTGTTTTTT.

In its sample, this clonotype was seen many times. V is TRBV3-1 and J is TRBJ2-7, with D possibly being TRBD2 (6 bases). The CDR3 has 16 residues. V lost 0 bases and J 4 bases, leaving 16 bases between the germline ends. The germline V gene has CDR1 LGHDT and CDR2 YNNKEL (reference sequence). This CDR3 reads CASSQDFGGLGYEQYF. For the CDR3, the DNA is TGTGCCAGCAGCCAAGATTTCGGGGGTTTGGGTTACGAGCAGTACTTC.

In its sample, this clonotype was seen many times. The chain carries TRBV12-3 or TRBV12-4 and TRBJ1-5; 12 nucleotides agree with TRBD1. With V trimmed by 11 bases and J by 6 bases, 5 bases remained unmatched. The CDR3 consists of 13 residues. This CDR3 is CAAGTGGGQPQHF. CDR3 coding DNA: TGTGCCGCCGGGACAGGGGGCGGTCAGCCCCAGCATTTT.

This rearrangement joins TRBV5-1 to TRBJ2-7; perhaps TRBD2 as D (5 bases). Trimming left V 4 bases short and J 6 bases short, with 8 bases between. CDR1 is SGHRS and CDR2 is YFSETQ in the germline V gene. CDR3 length: 11 residues. The CDR3 nucleotides are TGCGCCAGCAGCAGGACTGGCGAGCAGTACTTC. Its translation is CASSRTGEQYF.

This clonotype showed up just a few times. This chain joins TRBV19 and TRBJ1-5; 7 bases line up with TRBD1. The CDR3 extends over 15 amino acids. V was clipped by 4 bases and J by 0 bases; unmatched bases: 3. CDR1 and CDR2 (germline): LNHDA, SQIVND (reference sequence). The CDR3 loop is CASSTAGGSNQPQHF. The DNA of the CDR3 is TGTGCCAGTAGTACGGCAGGGGGTAGCAATCAGCCCCAGCATTTT.

The CDR3 spells CSARVQRYEQYF. DNA for the CDR3: TGCAGTGCTAGAGTACAACGCTACGAGCAGTACTTC. The rearrangement joins TRBV20-1 to TRBJ2-7; unclear D gene. CDR1 DFQATT and CDR2 SNEGSKA come from the germline V gene (reference sequence). This CDR3 region has 12 residues. Trimming took 1 base from V and 3 from J, leaving 7 bases between them.

The V call is TRBV14, the J call TRBJ2-1; TRBD2 matches 8 bases. Germline V gives CDR1 SGHDN, CDR2 FVKESK. V was clipped by 0 bases and J by 4 bases; unmatched bases: 5. CDR3 length: 16 amino acids. This CDR3 is CASSQDSQREYNEQFF. The CDR3, as DNA: TGTGCCAGCAGCCAAGATAGCCAGCGGGAGTACAATGAGCAGTTCTTC.

This clonotype showed up many times. The gene calls are TRBV28 and TRBJ2-5; a possible D gene is TRBD2 (6 bases). The germline V gene encodes CDR1 MDHEN and CDR2 SYDVKM. Between the trimmed V and J ends, which lost 4 bases and 3 bases, there was a span of 15 bases. The CDR3 has 15 amino acids. CDR3 DNA sequence: TGTGCCAGCAGTTCCCCAACGGGGGAAAAAGAGACCCAGTACTTC. Translating gives CASSSPTGEKETQYF.

This clonotype has more than one count but fewer than ten. This sequence joins TRBV7-2 and TRBJ1-1; TRBD1 matches at 8 bases. Unmatched junction bases numbered 9, after V lost 2 bases and J lost 10 bases. The CDR3 is made up of 14 amino acids. CDR1 and CDR2 from the germline V gene are SGHTA and FQGNSA. The CDR3 sequence: CASSLRTGQGGAFF. CDR3 coding DNA: TGTGCCAGCAGCTTAAGAACCGGACAGGGAGGAGCTTTCTTT.

This clonotype has a handful of counts. A much larger clone lies one base from this, so it may be a read error. This chain connects TRBV28 to TRBJ2-7; no clear D. There are 16 residues in the CDR3. V was cut by 3 bases and J by 8 bases, with 23 bases left in between. CDR1 and CDR2 (germline): MDHEN, SYDVKM. The CDR3 coding sequence is TGTGCCAGCAGTTTCCACCCAGTGACGGTCGGTCCCAAGCAGTACTTC. It is translated as CASSFHPVTVGPKQYF.